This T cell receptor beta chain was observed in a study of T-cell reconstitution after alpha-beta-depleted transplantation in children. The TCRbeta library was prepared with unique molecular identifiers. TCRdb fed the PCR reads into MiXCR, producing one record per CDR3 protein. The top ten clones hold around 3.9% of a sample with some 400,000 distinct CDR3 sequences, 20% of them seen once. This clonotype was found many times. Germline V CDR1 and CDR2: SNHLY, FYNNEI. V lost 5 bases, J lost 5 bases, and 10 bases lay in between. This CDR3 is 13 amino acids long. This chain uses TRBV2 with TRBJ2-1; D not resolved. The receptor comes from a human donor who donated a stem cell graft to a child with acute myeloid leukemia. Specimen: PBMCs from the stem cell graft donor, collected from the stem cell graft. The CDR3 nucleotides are TGTGCCAGCAGTCGTGAGACTGACAATGAGCAGTTCTTC. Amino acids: CASSRETDNEQFF.